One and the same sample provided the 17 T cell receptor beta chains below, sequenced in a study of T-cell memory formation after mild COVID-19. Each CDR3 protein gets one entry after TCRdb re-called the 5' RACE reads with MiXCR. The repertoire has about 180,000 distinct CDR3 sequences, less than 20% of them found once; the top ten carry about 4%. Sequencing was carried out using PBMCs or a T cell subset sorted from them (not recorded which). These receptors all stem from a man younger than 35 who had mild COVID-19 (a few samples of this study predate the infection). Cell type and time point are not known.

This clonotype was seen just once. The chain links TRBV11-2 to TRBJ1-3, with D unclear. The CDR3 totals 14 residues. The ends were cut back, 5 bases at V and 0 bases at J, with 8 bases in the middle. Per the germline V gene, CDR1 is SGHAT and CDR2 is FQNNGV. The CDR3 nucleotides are TGTGCCAGCAGCCAGACATTCTCTGGAAACACCATATATTTT. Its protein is CASSQTFSGNTIYF.

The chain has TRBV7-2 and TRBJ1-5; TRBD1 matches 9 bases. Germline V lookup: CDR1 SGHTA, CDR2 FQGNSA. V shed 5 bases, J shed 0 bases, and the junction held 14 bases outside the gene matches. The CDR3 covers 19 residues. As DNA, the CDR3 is TGTGCCAGCAGCCCGACTTCGGGACAGGGTATCAATAGCAATCAGCCCCAGCATTTT. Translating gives CASSPTSGQGINSNQPQHF.

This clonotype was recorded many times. This chain's CDR3 is CASSLRNEKLFF. CDR3 coding DNA: TGTGCCAGCAGCTTGCGTAACGAAAAACTGTTTTTT. The rearrangement links TRBV5-4 to TRBJ1-4; D is unresolved. Trimming shortened V by 1 base and J by 8 bases, and 6 bases separated the two germline ends. CDR1 and CDR2 from the germline V gene are SGHNT and YYREEE (reference sequence). The CDR3 extends over 12 amino acids.

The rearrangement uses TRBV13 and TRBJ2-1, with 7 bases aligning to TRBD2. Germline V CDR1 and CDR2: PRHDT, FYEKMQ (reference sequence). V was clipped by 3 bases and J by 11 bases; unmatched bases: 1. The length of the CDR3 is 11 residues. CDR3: CASSLRGKQFF. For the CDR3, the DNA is TGTGCCAGCAGCTTGCGGGGGAAGCAGTTCTTC. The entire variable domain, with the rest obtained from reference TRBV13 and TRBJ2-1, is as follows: AAGVIQSPRHLIKEKRETATLKCYPIPRHDTVYWYQQGPGQDPQFLISFYEKMQSDKGSIPDRFSAQQFSDYHSELNMSSLELGDSALYFCASSLRGKQFFGPGTRLTVL.

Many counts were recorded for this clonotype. CDR3 region: CASSYSGTRGYTF. The CDR3 region has the DNA TGTGCCAGCAGTTACTCAGGGACGCGTGGCTACACCTTC. The chain is built from TRBV6-5 and TRBJ1-2; TRBD1 is a possible D gene (5 bases). The CDR3 has 13 residues. V was clipped by 0 bases and J by 7 bases, with 9 bases between them. Germline V gene data show CDR1 as MNHEY and CDR2 as SVGAGI.

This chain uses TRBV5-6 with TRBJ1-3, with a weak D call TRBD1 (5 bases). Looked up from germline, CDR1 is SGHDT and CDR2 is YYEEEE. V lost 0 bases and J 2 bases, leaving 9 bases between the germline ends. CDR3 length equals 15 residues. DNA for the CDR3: TGTGCCAGCAGCTTGGGGGGGATTACTGGAAACACCATATATTTT. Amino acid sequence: CASSLGGITGNTIYF.

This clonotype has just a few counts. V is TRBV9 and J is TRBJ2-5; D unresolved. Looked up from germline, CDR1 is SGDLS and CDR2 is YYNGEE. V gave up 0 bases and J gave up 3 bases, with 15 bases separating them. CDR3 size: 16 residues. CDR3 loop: CASSVESGLLEETQYF. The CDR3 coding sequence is TGTGCCAGCAGCGTAGAAAGTGGGCTGTTAGAAGAGACCCAGTACTTC.

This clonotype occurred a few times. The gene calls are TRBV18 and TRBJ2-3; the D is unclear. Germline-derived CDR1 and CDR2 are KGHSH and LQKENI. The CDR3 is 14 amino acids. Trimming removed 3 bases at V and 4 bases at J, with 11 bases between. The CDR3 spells CASSPQTPPDTQYF. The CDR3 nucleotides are TGTGCCAGCTCACCCCAAACTCCCCCAGATACGCAGTATTTT.

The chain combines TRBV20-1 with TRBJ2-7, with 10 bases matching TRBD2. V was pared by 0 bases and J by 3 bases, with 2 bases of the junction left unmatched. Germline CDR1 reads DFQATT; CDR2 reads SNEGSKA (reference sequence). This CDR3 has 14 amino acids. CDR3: CSAREASGSYEQYF. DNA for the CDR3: TGCAGTGCTAGAGAAGCTAGCGGGAGCTACGAGCAGTACTTC.

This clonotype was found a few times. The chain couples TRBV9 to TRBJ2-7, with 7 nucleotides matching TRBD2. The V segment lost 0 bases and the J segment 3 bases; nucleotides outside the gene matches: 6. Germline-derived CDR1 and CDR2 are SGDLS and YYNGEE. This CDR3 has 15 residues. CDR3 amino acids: CASSVAASGIYEQYF. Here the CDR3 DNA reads TGTGCCAGCAGCGTAGCGGCTAGCGGCATCTACGAGCAGTACTTC.

CDR3 sequence (DNA): TGTGCCAGCACCCGGGACACCACCTACGAGCAGTACTTC. Amino acids: CASTRDTTYEQYF. V and J are TRBV2 and TRBJ2-7; possible D gene TRBD1, 6 bases. Germline CDR1 and CDR2: SNHLY and FYNNEI. Trimming left V 7 bases short and J 2 bases short, with 12 bases between. The CDR3 loop spans 13 amino acids.

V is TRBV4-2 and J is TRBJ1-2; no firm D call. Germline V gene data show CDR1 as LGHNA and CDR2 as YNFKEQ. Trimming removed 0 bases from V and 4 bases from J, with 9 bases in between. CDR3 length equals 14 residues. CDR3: CASSQDLTTYGYTF. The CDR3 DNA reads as TGTGCCAGCAGCCAAGATTTGACGACCTATGGCTACACCTTC.

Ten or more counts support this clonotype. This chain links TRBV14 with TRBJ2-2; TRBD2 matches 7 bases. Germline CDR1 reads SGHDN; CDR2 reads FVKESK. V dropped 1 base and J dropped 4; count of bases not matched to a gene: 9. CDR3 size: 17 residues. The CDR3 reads CASSQGPRGRLTGELFF. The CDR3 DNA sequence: TGTGCCAGCAGCCAAGGCCCGCGGGGGAGGCTCACCGGGGAGCTGTTTTTT.

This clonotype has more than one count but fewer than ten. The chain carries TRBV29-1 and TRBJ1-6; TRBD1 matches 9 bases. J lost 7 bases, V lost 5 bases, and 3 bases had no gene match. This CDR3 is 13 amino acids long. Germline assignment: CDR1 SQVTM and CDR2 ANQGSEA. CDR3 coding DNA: TGCAGCGTTAGGACAGGGGCAAATTCACCCCTCCACTTT. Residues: CSVRTGANSPLHF.

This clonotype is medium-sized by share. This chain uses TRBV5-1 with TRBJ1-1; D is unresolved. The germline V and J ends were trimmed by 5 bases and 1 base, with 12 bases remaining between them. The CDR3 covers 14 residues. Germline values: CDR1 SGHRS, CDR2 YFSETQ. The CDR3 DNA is TGCGCCAGCAGGCTTGGTGGGGAGAACACTGAAGCTTTCTTT. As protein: CASRLGGENTEAFF.

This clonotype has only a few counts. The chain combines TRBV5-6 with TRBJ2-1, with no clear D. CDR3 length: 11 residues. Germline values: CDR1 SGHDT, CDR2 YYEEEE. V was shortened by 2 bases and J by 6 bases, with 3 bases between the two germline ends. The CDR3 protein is CASSFLNEQFF. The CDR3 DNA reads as TGTGCCAGCAGCTTCCTCAATGAGCAGTTCTTC.

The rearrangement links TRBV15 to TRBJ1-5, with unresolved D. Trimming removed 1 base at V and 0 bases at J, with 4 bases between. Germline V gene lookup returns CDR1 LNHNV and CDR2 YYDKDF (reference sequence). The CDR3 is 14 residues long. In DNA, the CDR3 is TGTGCCACCAGCAGAGCCAGTAGCAATCAGCCCCAGCATTTT. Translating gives CATSRASSNQPQHF.